This paragraph covers one T cell receptor beta chain sequence. The data were obtained in a study of blood T cell repertoires in COVID-19. As for the study in general: Some COVID-19 samples were acute and others convalescent; all came from the United States, Italy and Spain. T cells, B-cell-depleted T cells, or PBMCs supplied cDNA or gDNA.

This CDR3 has 13 amino acids. V gave up 7 bases and J gave up 5 bases, with 11 bases separating them. From germline, CDR1 is SNHLY and CDR2 FYNNEI. Original analysis: For nucleated cells, counts were estimated from reference gene primer amplification. Clones were read by immunoSEQ multiplex PCR, and TCRdb kept only the in-frame ones, dropping some. V and J calls and clone size follow that table, whereas D and trimming were derived from the DNA. The table shows roughly 250,000 clones, with 82% occurring only once. Sequenced sample: peripheral blood. The gene calls are TRBV2 and TRBJ1-4, with a possible D match to TRBD1 (5 bases). This clonotype originated in a woman at least 80 years old with active or convalescent COVID-19. The CDR3 DNA is TGTGCCAGCACCAGGCGGACAAATGAAAAACTGTTTTTT. Amino acid sequence: CASTRRTNEKLFF.